Listed below are T cell receptor beta chains from one sample, sequenced in a study of Graves' ophthalmopathy and Graves' hyperthyroidism. TCRdb reanalysed the multiplex PCR reads using MiXCR and keeps one entry per CDR3 protein. The sample contains hundreds of thousands of distinct CDR3 sequences, 22% of which appear only once. Sequenced: peripheral blood. The receptors were sampled from a woman aged 18 to 35 with stable Graves' hyperthyroidism. Some clones in this sample may be carry-over from other donors' samples. Both conserved end residues are part of each CDR3. The D gene is left open where the match is weak. Not every row has a clone size; where given, it reads once, few, many or a size class.

D: NA; J: TRBJ2-1; V: TRBV18; size: few; CDR3: CASSSRENEQFF; DNA: TGTGCCAGCTCATCCAGGGAAAATGAGCAGTTCTTC
D: NA; J: TRBJ1-3; V: TRBV12-3/TRBV12-4; size: many; CDR3: CASSLRLDGNTIYF; DNA: TGTGCCAGCAGTTTGAGATTGGATGGAAACACCATATATTTT
D: TRBD1; J: TRBJ2-2; V: TRBV5-1; size: few; CDR3: CASNPGQGVAGELFF; DNA: TGCGCCAGCAATCCGGGACAGGGAGTCGCCGGGGAGCTGTTTTTT
D: NA; J: TRBJ1-2; V: TRBV5-5; size: many; CDR3: CASSPSGANYGYTF; DNA: TGTGCCAGCAGCCCCTCTGGTGCTAACTATGGCTACACCTTC
D: NA; J: TRBJ1-6; V: TRBV20-1; size: NA; CDR3: CSAREVKGGSSPLHF; DNA: TGCAGTGCTAGAGAGGTAAAGGGGGGCTCTTCACCCCTCCACTTT
D: TRBD1; J: TRBJ1-6; V: TRBV12-3/TRBV12-4; size: many; CDR3: CASKTSTGLNSPLHF; DNA: TGTGCCAGCAAGACTTCGACAGGGTTAAATTCACCCCTCCACTTT
D: TRBD1; J: TRBJ2-7; V: TRBV12-3/TRBV12-4; size: many; CDR3: CTSSWFMGGQGAYEQYF; DNA: TGTACCAGCAGTTGGTTTATGGGGGGACAGGGGGCATACGAGCAGTACTTC
D: NA; J: TRBJ1-1; V: TRBV6-1; size: NA; CDR3: CASSSDFFLNTEAFF; DNA: TGTGCCAGCAGCTCGGACTTTTTTTTGAACACTGAAGCTTTCTTT
D: TRBD1; J: TRBJ1-1; V: TRBV18; size: many; CDR3: CASSPSGQGTEAFF; DNA: TGTGCCAGCTCACCGTCGGGACAGGGGACTGAAGCTTTCTTT
D: NA; J: TRBJ2-7; V: TRBV10-3; size: NA; CDR3: CAISARRENSEQYF; DNA: TGTGCCATCAGCGCCCGGCGGGAAAACTCCGAGCAGTACTTC
D: NA; J: TRBJ1-5; V: TRBV2; size: many; CDR3: CASKEGQGNQPQHF; DNA: TGTGCCAGCAAAGAGGGTCAGGGCAATCAGCCCCAGCATTTT
D: NA; J: TRBJ1-2; V: TRBV6-1; size: NA; CDR3: CASSETAASNYGYTF; DNA: TGTGCCAGCAGTGAAACGGCGGCTTCTAACTATGGCTACACCTTC
D: NA; J: TRBJ1-6; V: TRBV5-5; size: few; CDR3: CASSLRDTQGPLHF; DNA: TGTGCCAGCAGCTTGCGGGACACACAGGGACCCCTCCACTTT
D: NA; J: TRBJ1-1; V: TRBV19; size: many; CDR3: CASSIQGFTEAFF; DNA: TGTGCCAGTAGTATACAGGGTTTCACTGAAGCTTTCTTT
D: NA; J: TRBJ1-1; V: TRBV29-1; size: many; CDR3: CSVVQRLNTEAFF; DNA: TGCAGCGTGGTCCAGAGACTGAACACTGAAGCTTTCTTT
D: TRBD1; J: TRBJ1-2; V: TRBV5-1; size: few; CDR3: CASSDTGGGYGYTF; DNA: TGCGCCAGCAGCGATACAGGGGGCGGCTATGGCTACACCTTC
D: NA; J: TRBJ1-2; V: TRBV28; size: many; CDR3: CASSLTGAVFYGYTF; DNA: TGTGCCAGCAGTTTAACCGGGGCGGTCTTCTATGGCTACACCTTC
D: NA; J: TRBJ1-6; V: TRBV12-3/TRBV12-4; size: many; CDR3: CASSLSTALGSPLHF; DNA: TGTGCCAGCAGTTTATCTACAGCCTTGGGTTCACCCCTCCACTTT
D: NA; J: TRBJ2-7; V: TRBV18; size: NA; CDR3: CASSPPGHPYEQYF; DNA: TGTGCCAGCTCACCACCGGGACATCCCTACGAGCAGTACTTC
D: NA; J: TRBJ1-3; V: TRBV4-1; size: few; CDR3: CASSQDVTASGNTIYF; DNA: TGCGCCAGCAGCCAAGACGTGACGGCCTCTGGAAACACCATATATTTT
D: TRBD1; J: TRBJ2-5; V: TRBV11-2; size: many; CDR3: CASSSLQGLETQYF; DNA: TGTGCCAGCAGCTCCCTACAGGGGCTCGAGACCCAGTACTTC
D: TRBD1; J: TRBJ1-1; V: TRBV4-1; size: NA; CDR3: CASSQPDRVNTEAFF; DNA: TGCGCCAGCAGCCAACCCGACAGGGTAAACACTGAAGCTTTCTTT
D: NA; J: TRBJ2-7; V: TRBV19; size: few; CDR3: CASADRPTSLNGQYF; DNA: TGTGCCAGTGCCGACAGACCGACCTCACTAAACGGGCAGTACTTC
D: TRBD2; J: TRBJ2-5; V: TRBV6-1; size: many; CDR3: CARTIAGVAQETQYF; DNA: TGTGCCAGGACGATAGCGGGAGTAGCCCAAGAGACCCAGTACTTC
D: NA; J: TRBJ1-3; V: TRBV2; size: few; CDR3: CASTESPGSGNTIYF; DNA: TGTGCCAGCACCGAAAGCCCAGGGAGTGGAAACACCATATATTTT
D: NA; J: TRBJ2-7; V: TRBV12-3/TRBV12-4; size: few; CDR3: CASTAGFGTLYEQYF; DNA: TGTGCCAGCACTGCGGGGTTCGGGACTTTGTACGAGCAGTACTTC
D: NA; J: TRBJ1-5; V: TRBV5-1; size: NA; CDR3: CASSWDGGNQPQHF; DNA: TGCGCCAGCAGCTGGGACGGAGGCAATCAGCCCCAGCATTTT
D: NA; J: TRBJ1-5; V: TRBV28; size: many; CDR3: CASSFGQPQHF; DNA: TGTGCCAGCAGTTTTGGACAGCCCCAGCATTTT
D: TRBD1; J: TRBJ2-2; V: TRBV4-1; size: few; CDR3: CASSREGAQGTGELFF; DNA: TGCGCCAGCAGCCGTGAGGGGGCGCAGGGCACCGGGGAGCTGTTTTTT
D: TRBD1; J: TRBJ2-7; V: TRBV20-1; size: few; CDR3: CSGRAGTGDEQYF; DNA: TGCAGTGGCCGCGCCGGGACAGGGGACGAGCAGTACTTC
D: NA; J: TRBJ2-2; V: TRBV2; size: NA; CDR3: CASNREGGELFF; DNA: TGTGCCAGCAACAGGGAGGGCGGGGAGCTGTTTTTT